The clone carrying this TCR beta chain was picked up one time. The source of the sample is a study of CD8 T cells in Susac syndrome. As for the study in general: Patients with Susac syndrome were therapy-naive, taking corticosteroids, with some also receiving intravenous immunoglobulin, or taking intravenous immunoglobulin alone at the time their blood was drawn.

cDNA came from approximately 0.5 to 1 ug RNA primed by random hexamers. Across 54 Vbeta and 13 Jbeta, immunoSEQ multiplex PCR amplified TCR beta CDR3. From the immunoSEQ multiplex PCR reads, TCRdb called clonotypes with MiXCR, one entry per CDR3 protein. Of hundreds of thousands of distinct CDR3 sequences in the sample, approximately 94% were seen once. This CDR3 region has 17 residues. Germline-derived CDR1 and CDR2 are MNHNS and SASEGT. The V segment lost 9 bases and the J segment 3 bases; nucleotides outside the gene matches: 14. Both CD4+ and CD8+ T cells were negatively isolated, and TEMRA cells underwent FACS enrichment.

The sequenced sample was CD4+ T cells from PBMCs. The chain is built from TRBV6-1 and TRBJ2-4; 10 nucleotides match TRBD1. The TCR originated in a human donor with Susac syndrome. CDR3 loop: CARKSGQGEGGKNIQYF. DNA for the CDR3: TGTGCCAGAAAATCCGGACAGGGGGAAGGCGGCAAAAACATTCAGTACTTC.